This T cell receptor beta chain was retrieved from a study of blood T cell repertoires in COVID-19. At the level of the study: Both acute and convalescent COVID-19 samples were obtained from the United States, Italy and Spain. In each case, the material was cDNA or gDNA derived from T cells, B-cell-depleted T cells, or PBMCs.

This clone has just one count. Per the authors' pipeline: Amplified reference gene primers provided the basis for estimating nucleated cell counts. The method was immunoSEQ multiplex PCR; TCRdb's version includes in-frame clones alone and lacks a portion of them. The V and J calls and clone size are taken from that table; D and trimming were inferred from the DNA. The repertoire holds 150,000 or so clones, with 65% to 90% as singletons. This CDR3 has 15 amino acids. The V gene's germline CDR1 is GTSNPN and CDR2 SVGIG (reference sequence). The V and J ends lost 3 bases and 0 bases respectively, with 12 bases between them.

The clonotype originates from a woman aged 45-65 years in a cohort sampled during active or convalescent COVID-19. Sequencing was performed on peripheral blood. The chain has TRBV30 and TRBJ1-3, with a weak D call TRBD1 (6 bases). The CDR3 protein is CAWSMGASSGNTIYF. CDR3 nucleotides: TGTGCCTGGAGCATGGGGGCGAGCTCTGGAAACACCATATATTTT.